The 13 T cell receptor beta chains below all came from one sample that was sequenced in a study of blood T cell repertoires in COVID-19. The table came from immunoSEQ multiplex PCR; TCRdb's copy has only in-frame clones and leaves some out. The sample records around 210,000 clones, about 84% being singletons. Sequenced: peripheral blood. Every receptor here comes from an elderly woman with COVID-19, enrolled during active disease.

V is TRBV5-1 and J is TRBJ2-7; TRBD1 aligns across 11 bases. Germline loops: CDR1 SGHRS, CDR2 YFSETQ. V lost 3 bases to trimming and J lost 2 bases; unmatched junction nucleotides: 1. The CDR3 contains 14 residues. For the CDR3, the DNA is TGCGCCAGCAGCTCGGGACAGGGGGCCTACGAGCAGTACTTC. Translating gives CASSSGQGAYEQYF.

The rearrangement uses TRBV24-1 and TRBJ2-5, with 9 bases matching TRBD1. Germline CDR1 KGHDR, CDR2 SFDVKD. V trimming: 5 bases; J trimming: 10 bases; junction bases outside the gene matches: 10. This CDR3 has 14 amino acids. CDR3 in amino acids: CATSAAGDREVQYF. CDR3 bases: TGTGCCACCAGTGCGGCGGGGGACAGGGAGGTCCAGTACTTC.

The rearrangement uses TRBV3-1 (or the pseudogene TRBV3-2) and TRBJ1-2; 10 nucleotides match TRBD1. This CDR3 region has 15 residues. The germline V gene has CDR1 LGHDT and CDR2 YNNKEL (reference sequence). Trimming at V came to 0 bases and at J to 7 bases, leaving 5 bases not matched to a gene. The DNA of the CDR3 is TGTGCCAGCAGCCAAGATTTGACAGGGGGCAGTGGCTACACCTTC. Its protein is CASSQDLTGGSGYTF.

The rearrangement joins TRBV12-3 or TRBV12-4 to TRBJ2-7; possible D gene TRBD2, 7 bases. The CDR3 consists of 13 residues. With 3 bases removed from V and 5 bases from J, the gap between germline ends came to 11 bases. In nucleotides, the CDR3 is TGTGCCAGCAGTTTGGGGGGGGCAGACGAGCAGTACTTC. This encodes CASSLGGADEQYF.

The gene calls are TRBV5-5 and TRBJ1-2; D is possibly TRBD1 (5 bases). This CDR3 has 15 residues. CDR1 is SGHKS and CDR2 is YYEKEE in the germline V gene (reference sequence). Trimming removed 1 base at V and 0 bases at J, with 10 bases between. In DNA, the CDR3 is TGTGCCAGCAGCTTGTGGGAACAGGCTAACTATGGCTACACCTTC. It is translated as CASSLWEQANYGYTF. The full variable domain, with the rest looked up from reference TRBV5-5 and TRBJ1-2, is DAGVTQSPTHLIKTRGQQVTLRCSPISGHKSVSWYQQVLGQGPQFIFQYYEKEERGRGNFPDRFSARQFPNYSSELNVNALLLGDSALYLCASSLWEQANYGYTFGSGTRLTVV.

This chain connects TRBV10-2 to TRBJ1-2, with 7 positions matching TRBD1. The germline gives CDR1 WSHSY, CDR2 SAAADI. The V and J ends lost 0 bases and 8 bases, in that order; junction bases with no gene match: 3. The CDR3 has 13 amino acids. CDR3 sequence reads: CASSESTGRGYTF. The CDR3, as DNA: TGCGCCAGCAGTGAGTCGACAGGGAGGGGCTACACCTTC.

The rearrangement links TRBV10-3 to TRBJ1-3; TRBD1 is a possible D gene (6 bases). The germline V gene has CDR1 ENHRY and CDR2 SYGVKD. This CDR3 contains 19 residues. V dropped 6 bases and J dropped 0 bases, with 24 bases sitting between them. The CDR3 nucleotides read TGTGCCATCAGGGGGGACAAGGGATCCCCGAAGGCCTCTGGAAACACCATATATTTT. Translated: CAIRGDKGSPKASGNTIYF.

The chain carries TRBV5-4 and TRBJ2-5, with TRBD2 identical over 11 bases. This CDR3 has 17 amino acids. V lost 0 bases, J lost 4 bases, and 8 bases stayed unmatched. CDR1 is SGHNT, CDR2 YYREEE, per germline (reference sequence). CDR3 sequence reads: CASSLDGTSGGAETQYF. CDR3 bases: TGTGCCAGCAGCTTGGATGGGACTAGCGGCGGGGCAGAGACCCAGTACTTC.

Comments on this clone: A read error may explain this, as a much larger clone is one base away. Other DNA sequences in the sample encode the same CDR3. The V and J genes are TRBV12-3 or TRBV12-4 and TRBJ1-4, with unresolved D. CDR3 length: 12 residues. V shed 8 bases and J shed 8 bases, with 12 bases lying between them. For the CDR3, the DNA is TGTGCCAGCGTAGGTGTCGGGGAAAAACTGTTTTTT. Translating gives CASVGVGEKLFF.

The CDR3 bases are TGTGCCAGTAGTATACTCGGTCAGCCCCAGCATTTT. Encoded protein: CASSILGQPQHF. This chain connects TRBV19 to TRBJ1-5, with unresolved D. Germline loops: CDR1 LNHDA, CDR2 SQIVND (reference sequence). Trimming removed 2 bases from V and 6 bases from J, with 5 bases in between. The CDR3 has 12 residues.

The chain recombines TRBV4-2 with TRBJ1-2, with 11 bases lining up with TRBD1. The CDR3 extends over 16 amino acids. Trimming removed 0 bases from V and 7 bases from J; junction bases left unmatched: 7. Germline loops: CDR1 LGHNA, CDR2 YNFKEQ. CDR3 region: CASSQDPDRGRGGYTF. CDR3 coding DNA: TGTGCCAGCAGCCAAGACCCGGACAGGGGGCGAGGTGGCTACACCTTC.

On this clone itself: This same CDR3 is encoded by further DNA sequences in the sample. The chain uses TRBV2 and TRBJ1-1, with a possible D match to TRBD1 (5 bases). V was pared by 6 bases and J by 1 base, with 9 bases between. The germline V gene has CDR1 SNHLY and CDR2 FYNNEI. The length of the CDR3 is 13 residues. DNA of the CDR3: TGTGCCAGCAGCGCCCAGGGGAACACTGAAGCTTTCTTT. This sequence encodes CASSAQGNTEAFF.

V usage is TRBV18 and J usage is TRBJ2-2; TRBD2 is a possible D gene (7 bases). The CDR3 extends over 15 amino acids. Trimming took 3 bases from V and 6 from J, leaving 14 bases between them. Germline V gene lookup returns CDR1 KGHSH and CDR2 LQKENI. CDR3 DNA: TGTGCCAGCTCACCTTCCGGGGGGCCCCCCGGGGAGCTGTTTTTT. Translation gives CASSPSGGPPGELFF.